This TCR beta chain was sequenced in a study of response to subunit inactivated influenza vaccine. The CDR3 has 17 amino acids. Germline values: CDR1 SEHNR, CDR2 FQNEAQ (reference sequence). V gave up 4 bases and J gave up 2 bases; unmatched junction bases: 12. MiXCR was run by TCRdb on the RT-PCR reads, yielding one entry per CDR3 protein. The sample records hundreds of thousands of distinct CDR3 sequences, 10% to 15% being singletons. The chain couples TRBV7-9 to TRBJ2-3, with 7 bases identical to TRBD1. The sequencing here drew on PBMCs from blood, taken on the day of vaccination. The sequence was collected from a man aged 50 to 59 who received an inactivated influenza vaccine. CDR3 sequence: CASSSAARGSDTDTQYF. The CDR3 bases are TGTGCCAGCAGCTCCGCGGCCAGGGGGTCGGACACAGATACGCAGTATTTT.